A selection of T cell receptor beta chains follows, all from one sample in a study of blood T cell repertoires in COVID-19. Data came from immunoSEQ multiplex PCR; TCRdb stores just in-frame clones and leaves some out. This table holds tens of thousands of clones, roughly 84% found once. The sample comprised peripheral blood. The receptors were gathered from a woman aged 55-70 years with acute or convalescent COVID-19. The CDR3 runs from the conserved cysteine through the conserved F or W. The D gene is left open where the match is weak. Size tells how often a clone was seen (once, few, many) or the class of an expanded clone, and some rows leave it out.

j_call: TRBJ2-2; d_call: TRBD2; v_call: TRBV7-3; cdr3_length: 16; clone_size: NA; cdr3_aa: CASSPQGRGVTGELFF; cdr3_nt: TGTGCCAGCAGCCCCCAAGGGCGGGGGGTCACCGGGGAGCTGTTTTTT
j_call: TRBJ1-1; d_call: NA; v_call: TRBV2; cdr3_length: 14; clone_size: NA; cdr3_aa: CASSQGLLNTEAFF; cdr3_nt: TGTGCCAGCAGTCAAGGACTTTTGAACACTGAAGCTTTCTTT
j_call: TRBJ1-1; d_call: NA; v_call: TRBV7-9; cdr3_length: 13; clone_size: NA; cdr3_aa: CASSLAGNTEAFF; cdr3_nt: TGTGCCAGCAGCCTAGCCGGGAACACTGAAGCTTTCTTT
j_call: TRBJ2-3; d_call: NA; v_call: TRBV19; cdr3_length: 12; clone_size: NA; cdr3_aa: CASSIVGGKQYF; cdr3_nt: TGTGCCAGTAGTATAGTCGGGGGAAAGCAGTATTTT
j_call: TRBJ2-7; d_call: TRBD1; v_call: TRBV19; cdr3_length: 17; clone_size: NA; cdr3_aa: CASSTVLTGVNSYEQYF; cdr3_nt: TGTGCCAGTAGTACCGTACTCACAGGGGTAAACTCCTACGAGCAGTACTTC
j_call: TRBJ1-1; d_call: TRBD1; v_call: TRBV6-6; cdr3_length: 14; clone_size: NA; cdr3_aa: CASSHRGHYTEAFF; cdr3_nt: TGTGCCAGCAGTCACAGGGGGCATTACACTGAAGCTTTCTTT
j_call: TRBJ1-6; d_call: NA; v_call: TRBV11-2; cdr3_length: 14; clone_size: NA; cdr3_aa: CASSLGTVNSPLHF; cdr3_nt: TGTGCCAGCAGCTTAGGGACAGTTAATTCACCCCTCCACTTT
j_call: TRBJ1-5; d_call: TRBD1; v_call: TRBV29-1; cdr3_length: 15; clone_size: many; cdr3_aa: CSVVGGTGRNQPQHF; cdr3_nt: TGCAGCGTTGTGGGGGGGACAGGTCGCAATCAGCCCCAGCATTTT
j_call: TRBJ1-5; d_call: NA; v_call: TRBV27; cdr3_length: 16; clone_size: NA; cdr3_aa: CASSPLQGYSNQPQHF; cdr3_nt: TGTGCCAGCAGCCCCCTCCAGGGATATAGCAATCAGCCCCAGCATTTT
j_call: TRBJ1-2; d_call: NA; v_call: TRBV2; cdr3_length: 14; clone_size: once; cdr3_aa: CASSKGLADYGYTF; cdr3_nt: TGTGCCAGCAGTAAAGGCCTGGCCGACTATGGCTACACCTTC
j_call: TRBJ1-1; d_call: NA; v_call: TRBV6-6; cdr3_length: 13; clone_size: NA; cdr3_aa: CATSTGQPPEAFF; cdr3_nt: TGTGCCACCAGTACCGGACAGCCACCCGAAGCTTTCTTT
j_call: TRBJ1-4; d_call: NA; v_call: TRBV18; cdr3_length: 14; clone_size: NA; cdr3_aa: CASSPRGAQEKLFF; cdr3_nt: TGTGCCAGCTCCCCAAGGGGCGCACAGGAAAAACTGTTTTTT
j_call: TRBJ2-7; d_call: NA; v_call: TRBV7-3; cdr3_length: 15; clone_size: NA; cdr3_aa: CASSEGVPPTYEQYF; cdr3_nt: TGTGCCAGCAGCGAAGGGGTCCCCCCAACCTACGAGCAGTACTTC
j_call: TRBJ1-1; d_call: TRBD1; v_call: TRBV5-1; cdr3_length: 16; clone_size: NA; cdr3_aa: CASSLIPGTGNTEAFF; cdr3_nt: TGCGCCAGCAGCTTGATCCCCGGGACAGGAAACACTGAAGCTTTCTTT
j_call: TRBJ1-2; d_call: TRBD1; v_call: TRBV18; cdr3_length: 14; clone_size: NA; cdr3_aa: CASSPGGQPYGYTF; cdr3_nt: TGTGCCAGCTCACCGGGGGGACAGCCCTATGGCTACACCTTC
j_call: TRBJ2-5; d_call: TRBD2; v_call: TRBV5-4; cdr3_length: 16; clone_size: few; cdr3_aa: CASSATSGGYKETQYF; cdr3_nt: TGTGCCAGCAGCGCGACTAGCGGGGGCTATAAAGAGACCCAGTACTTC
j_call: TRBJ1-6; d_call: NA; v_call: TRBV5-1; cdr3_length: 15; clone_size: NA; cdr3_aa: CASSLEQGFNSPLHF; cdr3_nt: TGCGCCAGCAGCTTGGAGCAGGGGTTTAATTCACCCCTCCACTTT
j_call: TRBJ1-5; d_call: NA; v_call: TRBV19; cdr3_length: 15; clone_size: once; cdr3_aa: CASTRAVYSNQPQHF; cdr3_nt: TGTGCCAGTACCAGGGCAGTGTATAGCAATCAGCCCCAGCATTTT
j_call: TRBJ1-5; d_call: TRBD1; v_call: TRBV6-5; cdr3_length: 14; clone_size: NA; cdr3_aa: CASIGTGGGQPQHF; cdr3_nt: TGTGCCAGCATTGGGACAGGGGGCGGACAGCCCCAGCATTTT
j_call: TRBJ1-2; d_call: TRBD1; v_call: TRBV18; cdr3_length: 15; clone_size: NA; cdr3_aa: CASSPSDRANYGYTF; cdr3_nt: TGTGCCAGCTCACCATCGGACAGGGCGAACTATGGCTACACCTTC
j_call: TRBJ1-1; d_call: NA; v_call: TRBV9; cdr3_length: 15; clone_size: few; cdr3_aa: CASSVATGQNTEAFF; cdr3_nt: TGTGCCAGCAGCGTAGCTACCGGACAGAACACTGAAGCTTTCTTT
j_call: TRBJ1-2; d_call: NA; v_call: TRBV6-1; cdr3_length: 15; clone_size: NA; cdr3_aa: CASSDPRARGYGYTF; cdr3_nt: TGTGCCAGCAGTGACCCCAGGGCAAGGGGCTATGGCTACACCTTC
j_call: TRBJ2-2; d_call: NA; v_call: TRBV18; cdr3_length: 14; clone_size: NA; cdr3_aa: CASSPKKGTGELFF; cdr3_nt: TGTGCCAGCTCACCAAAGAAGGGGACCGGGGAGCTGTTTTTT
j_call: TRBJ2-7; d_call: NA; v_call: TRBV7-6; cdr3_length: 15; clone_size: NA; cdr3_aa: CASSLAKGVSYEQYF; cdr3_nt: TGTGCCAGCAGCTTAGCCAAGGGGGTCTCCTACGAGCAGTACTTC
j_call: TRBJ2-7; d_call: NA; v_call: TRBV18; cdr3_length: 15; clone_size: once; cdr3_aa: CASSPNGAGTYEQYF; cdr3_nt: TGTGCCAGCTCACCCAATGGGGCCGGAACCTACGAGCAGTACTTC
j_call: TRBJ1-6; d_call: NA; v_call: TRBV7-3; cdr3_length: 13; clone_size: NA; cdr3_aa: CASSSTGSPPLHF; cdr3_nt: TGTGCCAGCAGCTCCACCGGGTCTCCACCCCTCCACTTT
j_call: TRBJ1-2; d_call: NA; v_call: TRBV6-4; cdr3_length: 15; clone_size: once; cdr3_aa: CASSDWEGSHYGYTF; cdr3_nt: TGTGCCAGCAGTGACTGGGAAGGGAGCCACTATGGCTACACCTTC
j_call: TRBJ1-4; d_call: NA; v_call: TRBV19; cdr3_length: 16; clone_size: NA; cdr3_aa: CASSILPGTYNEKLFF; cdr3_nt: TGTGCCAGTAGTATATTACCGGGAACCTATAATGAAAAACTGTTTTTT
j_call: TRBJ1-1; d_call: NA; v_call: TRBV6-5; cdr3_length: 13; clone_size: NA; cdr3_aa: CASRYQGNTEAFF; cdr3_nt: TGTGCCAGCAGATACCAGGGGAACACTGAAGCTTTCTTT
j_call: TRBJ1-2; d_call: NA; v_call: TRBV7-8; cdr3_length: 14; clone_size: NA; cdr3_aa: CASSLVGRGYGYTF; cdr3_nt: TGTGCCAGCAGCTTAGTAGGTCGGGGGTATGGCTACACCTTC
j_call: TRBJ2-6; d_call: NA; v_call: TRBV19; cdr3_length: 11; clone_size: NA; cdr3_aa: CASTGANVLTF; cdr3_nt: TGTGCCAGTACAGGGGCCAACGTCCTGACTTTC
j_call: TRBJ1-1; d_call: NA; v_call: TRBV7-3; cdr3_length: 13; clone_size: NA; cdr3_aa: CASSSTVDTEAFF; cdr3_nt: TGTGCCAGCAGCTCGACAGTCGACACTGAAGCTTTCTTT
j_call: TRBJ1-4; d_call: NA; v_call: TRBV7-6; cdr3_length: 13; clone_size: NA; cdr3_aa: CASSQETEAELFF; cdr3_nt: TGTGCCAGCAGCCAGGAGACAGAGGCGGAACTGTTTTTT
j_call: TRBJ2-7; d_call: TRBD1; v_call: TRBV6-1; cdr3_length: 14; clone_size: once; cdr3_aa: CASSENRGAYEQYF; cdr3_nt: TGTGCCAGCAGTGAAAACAGGGGGGCCTACGAGCAGTACTTC
j_call: TRBJ2-5; d_call: NA; v_call: TRBV6-6; cdr3_length: 15; clone_size: NA; cdr3_aa: CASTGERRAPETQYF; cdr3_nt: TGTGCCAGCACTGGGGAGAGGCGAGCCCCAGAGACCCAGTACTTC
j_call: TRBJ2-3; d_call: TRBD1; v_call: TRBV3-1/TRBV3-2; cdr3_length: 15; clone_size: NA; cdr3_aa: CASTLGGTGTDTQYF; cdr3_nt: TGTGCCAGCACCCTTGGCGGGACAGGGACAGATACGCAGTATTTT
j_call: TRBJ1-1; d_call: TRBD1; v_call: TRBV6-6; cdr3_length: 16; clone_size: NA; cdr3_aa: CASSYFQGVGNTEAFF; cdr3_nt: TGTGCCAGCAGTTACTTTCAGGGGGTGGGGAACACTGAAGCTTTCTTT
j_call: TRBJ1-2; d_call: TRBD1; v_call: TRBV6-2/TRBV6-3; cdr3_length: 16; clone_size: NA; cdr3_aa: CASSPFTGGLDYGYTF; cdr3_nt: TGTGCCAGCAGTCCCTTTACAGGGGGCCTGGACTATGGCTACACCTTC
j_call: TRBJ1-5; d_call: TRBD1; v_call: TRBV7-9; cdr3_length: 14; clone_size: NA; cdr3_aa: CASSGGQGGQPQHF; cdr3_nt: TGTGCCAGCAGCGGGGGACAGGGGGGACAGCCCCAGCATTTT
j_call: TRBJ1-3; d_call: NA; v_call: TRBV3-1/TRBV3-2; cdr3_length: 14; clone_size: NA; cdr3_aa: CASSQAVTGNTIYF; cdr3_nt: TGTGCCAGCAGCCAAGCGGTTACTGGAAACACCATATATTTT
j_call: TRBJ1-2; d_call: NA; v_call: TRBV29-1; cdr3_length: 14; clone_size: NA; cdr3_aa: CSVAPRNTNYGYTF; cdr3_nt: TGCAGCGTTGCCCCTCGAAACACTAACTATGGCTACACCTTC
j_call: TRBJ2-3; d_call: TRBD1; v_call: TRBV12-5; cdr3_length: 16; clone_size: NA; cdr3_aa: CASGLIPTGVTDTQYF; cdr3_nt: TGTGCTAGTGGTTTGATTCCGACAGGGGTAACAGATACGCAGTATTTT
j_call: TRBJ1-6; d_call: TRBD1; v_call: TRBV9; cdr3_length: 17; clone_size: few; cdr3_aa: CASSVAQETGLNSPLHF; cdr3_nt: TGTGCCAGCAGCGTAGCTCAGGAGACAGGGCTTAATTCACCCCTCCACTTT
j_call: TRBJ2-5; d_call: TRBD2; v_call: TRBV5-1; cdr3_length: 16; clone_size: NA; cdr3_aa: CASSLLASGGQETQYF; cdr3_nt: TGCGCCAGCAGCTTGTTGGCTAGCGGGGGGCAAGAGACCCAGTACTTC
j_call: TRBJ1-1; d_call: NA; v_call: TRBV11-2; cdr3_length: 15; clone_size: once; cdr3_aa: CASSLVGRAGTEAFF; cdr3_nt: TGTGCCAGCAGCTTAGTAGGCAGGGCCGGCACTGAAGCTTTCTTT
j_call: TRBJ2-1; d_call: TRBD1; v_call: TRBV7-9; cdr3_length: 15; clone_size: NA; cdr3_aa: CASSLIRDRNNEQFF; cdr3_nt: TGTGCCAGCAGCTTAATTCGGGACAGAAACAATGAGCAGTTCTTC
j_call: TRBJ1-5; d_call: NA; v_call: TRBV19; cdr3_length: 16; clone_size: once; cdr3_aa: CASRPRGAGENQPQHF; cdr3_nt: TGTGCCAGTAGACCCCGGGGGGCAGGGGAAAATCAGCCCCAGCATTTT
j_call: TRBJ1-2; d_call: TRBD1; v_call: TRBV19; cdr3_length: 14; clone_size: medium-sized; cdr3_aa: CASTLTGENYGYTF; cdr3_nt: TGTGCCAGTACCCTGACAGGGGAGAACTATGGCTACACCTTC
j_call: TRBJ2-3; d_call: TRBD1; v_call: TRBV30; cdr3_length: 16; clone_size: NA; cdr3_aa: CAWSAPRDRGTDTQYF; cdr3_nt: TGTGCCTGGAGTGCTCCCCGGGACAGGGGGACAGATACGCAGTATTTT
j_call: TRBJ2-2; d_call: TRBD1; v_call: TRBV19; cdr3_length: 15; clone_size: NA; cdr3_aa: CASSNRGSVSGELFF; cdr3_nt: TGTGCCAGTAGTAACAGGGGTTCTGTCTCCGGGGAGCTGTTTTTT
j_call: TRBJ2-4; d_call: TRBD1; v_call: TRBV4-1; cdr3_length: 16; clone_size: NA; cdr3_aa: CASSPPPGTGSNIQYF; cdr3_nt: TGCGCCAGCAGCCCCCCGCCAGGGACAGGGTCTAACATTCAGTACTTC
j_call: TRBJ2-7; d_call: TRBD1; v_call: TRBV7-9; cdr3_length: 13; clone_size: few; cdr3_aa: CASSSRQGAQQYF; cdr3_nt: TGTGCCAGCAGCTCAAGACAGGGGGCCCAGCAGTACTTC
j_call: TRBJ2-1; d_call: NA; v_call: TRBV6-6; cdr3_length: 10; clone_size: NA; cdr3_aa: CASREGVWFF; cdr3_nt: TGTGCCAGCAGAGAGGGAGTGTGGTTCTTC
j_call: TRBJ2-1; d_call: TRBD2; v_call: TRBV2; cdr3_length: 14; clone_size: NA; cdr3_aa: CASIAGTSGGGQFF; cdr3_nt: TGTGCCAGCATTGCCGGGACTAGCGGGGGCGGGCAGTTCTTC
j_call: TRBJ1-5; d_call: NA; v_call: TRBV2; cdr3_length: 15; clone_size: NA; cdr3_aa: CASSEFGTGDQPQHF; cdr3_nt: TGTGCCAGCAGTGAATTCGGAACGGGGGATCAGCCCCAGCATTTT
j_call: TRBJ2-2; d_call: NA; v_call: TRBV9; cdr3_length: 15; clone_size: NA; cdr3_aa: CASSVGGLGTGELFF; cdr3_nt: TGTGCCAGCAGCGTAGGGGGCTTGGGCACCGGGGAGCTGTTTTTT
j_call: TRBJ1-2; d_call: NA; v_call: TRBV15; cdr3_length: 14; clone_size: NA; cdr3_aa: CATSRDSTVGGYTF; cdr3_nt: TGTGCCACCAGCAGAGATTCGACAGTCGGTGGCTACACCTTC
j_call: TRBJ2-5; d_call: NA; v_call: TRBV19; cdr3_length: 16; clone_size: NA; cdr3_aa: CASSLLGGYRGGTQYF; cdr3_nt: TGTGCCAGTAGCCTGCTAGGGGGATACCGAGGCGGGACCCAGTACTTC